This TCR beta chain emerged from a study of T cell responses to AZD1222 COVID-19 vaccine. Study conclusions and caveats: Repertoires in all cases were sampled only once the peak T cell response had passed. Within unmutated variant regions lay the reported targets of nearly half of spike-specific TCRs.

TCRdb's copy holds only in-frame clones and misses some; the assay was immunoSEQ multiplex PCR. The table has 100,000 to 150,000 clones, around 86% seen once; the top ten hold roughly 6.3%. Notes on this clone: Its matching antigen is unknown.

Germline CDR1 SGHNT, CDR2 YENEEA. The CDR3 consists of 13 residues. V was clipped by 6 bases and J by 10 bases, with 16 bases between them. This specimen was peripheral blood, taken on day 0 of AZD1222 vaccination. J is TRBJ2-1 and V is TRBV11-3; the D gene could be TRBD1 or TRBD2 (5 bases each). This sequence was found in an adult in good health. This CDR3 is CASSYRDLQEQFF. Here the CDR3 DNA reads TGTGCCAGCAGTTACCGGGACCTACAGGAGCAGTTCTTC.